This T cell receptor (beta chain) was identified in a study of blood T cell repertoires in COVID-19. Across the study: The study drew acute and convalescent COVID-19 samples from the United States, Italy and Spain. In each case, the material was cDNA or gDNA derived from T cells, B-cell-depleted T cells, or PBMCs.

Produced via immunoSEQ multiplex PCR; TCRdb's table is partial and in-frame only. The sample has fewer than 180,000 clones; 80% to 90% are singletons. Trimming stripped 6 bases from V and 1 base from J, with 10 bases between. CDR3 length equals 14 residues. The V gene's germline CDR1 is MNHEY and CDR2 SVGEGT. The sequence derives from a man aged 70 or older with acute or convalescent COVID-19. The source material was peripheral blood. The chain carries TRBV6-2 or TRBV6-3 and TRBJ1-5; D unclear. CDR3 residues: CASSGLFSNQPQHF. The CDR3 DNA follows: TGTGCCAGCAGCGGTCTATTCAGCAATCAGCCCCAGCATTTT.